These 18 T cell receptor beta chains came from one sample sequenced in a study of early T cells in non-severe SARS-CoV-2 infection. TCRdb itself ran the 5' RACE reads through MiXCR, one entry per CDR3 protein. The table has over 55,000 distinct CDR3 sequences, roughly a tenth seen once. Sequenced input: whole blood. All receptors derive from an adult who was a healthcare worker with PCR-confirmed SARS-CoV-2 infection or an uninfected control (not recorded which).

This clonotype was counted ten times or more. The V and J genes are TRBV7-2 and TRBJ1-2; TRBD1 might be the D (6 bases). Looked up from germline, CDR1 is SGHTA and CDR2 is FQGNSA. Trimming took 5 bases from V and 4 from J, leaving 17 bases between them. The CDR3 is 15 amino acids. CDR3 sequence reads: CASSPRSTGPYGYTF. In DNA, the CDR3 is TGTGCCAGCAGCCCCCGATCGACAGGACCCTATGGCTACACCTTC.

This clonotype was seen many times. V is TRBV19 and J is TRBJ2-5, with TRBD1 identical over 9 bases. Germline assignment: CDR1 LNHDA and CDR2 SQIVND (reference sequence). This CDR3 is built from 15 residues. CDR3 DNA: TGTGCGGTGGGGACAGGGCGAGGAGGCCAAGAGACCCAGTACTTC. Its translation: CAVGTGRGGQETQYF. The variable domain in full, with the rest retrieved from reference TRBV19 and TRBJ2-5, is DGGITQSPKYLFRKEGQNVTLSCEQNLNHDAMYWYRQDPGQGLRLIYYSQIVNDFQKGDIAEGYSVSREKKESFPLTVTSAQKNPTAFYLCAVGTGRGGQETQYFGPGTRLLVL.

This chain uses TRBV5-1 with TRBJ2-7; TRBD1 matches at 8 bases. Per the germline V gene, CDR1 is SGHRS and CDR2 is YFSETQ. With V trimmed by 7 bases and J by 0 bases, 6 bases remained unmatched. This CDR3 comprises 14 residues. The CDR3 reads CASGMGTGSYEQYV. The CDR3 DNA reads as TGCGCCAGCGGAATGGGGACAGGCTCCTACGAGCAGTACGTC.

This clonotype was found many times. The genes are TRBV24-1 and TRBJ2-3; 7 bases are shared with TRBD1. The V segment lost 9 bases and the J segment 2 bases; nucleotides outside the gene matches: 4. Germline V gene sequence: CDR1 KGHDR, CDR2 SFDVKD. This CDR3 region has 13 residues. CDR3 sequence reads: CATGQVNTDTQYF. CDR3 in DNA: TGTGCCACCGGACAGGTCAACACAGATACGCAGTATTTT.

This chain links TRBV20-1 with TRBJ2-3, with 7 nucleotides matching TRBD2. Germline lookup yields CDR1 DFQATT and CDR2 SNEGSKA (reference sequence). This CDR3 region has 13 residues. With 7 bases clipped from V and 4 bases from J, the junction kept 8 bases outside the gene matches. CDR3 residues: CSVKTSWPDTQYF. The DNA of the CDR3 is TGCAGTGTCAAGACTAGCTGGCCAGATACGCAGTATTTT.

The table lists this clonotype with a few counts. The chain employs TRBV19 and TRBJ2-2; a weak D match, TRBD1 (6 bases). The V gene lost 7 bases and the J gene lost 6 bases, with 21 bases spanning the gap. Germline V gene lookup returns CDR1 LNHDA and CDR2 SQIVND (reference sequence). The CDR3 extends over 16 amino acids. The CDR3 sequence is CASTPRQALDAGELFF. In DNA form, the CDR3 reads TGTGCCAGTACCCCCAGACAGGCTTTGGATGCCGGGGAGCTGTTTTTT. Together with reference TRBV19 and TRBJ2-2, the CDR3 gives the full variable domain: DGGITQSPKYLFRKEGQNVTLSCEQNLNHDAMYWYRQDPGQGLRLIYYSQIVNDFQKGDIAEGYSVSREKKESFPLTVTSAQKNPTAFYLCASTPRQALDAGELFFGEGSRLTVL.

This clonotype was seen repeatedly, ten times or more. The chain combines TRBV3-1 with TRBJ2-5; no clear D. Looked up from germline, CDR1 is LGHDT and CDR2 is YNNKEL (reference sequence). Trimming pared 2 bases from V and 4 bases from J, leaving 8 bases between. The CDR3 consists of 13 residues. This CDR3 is CASSQTIVETQYF. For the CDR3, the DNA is TGTGCCAGCAGCCAAACAATTGTAGAGACCCAGTACTTC.

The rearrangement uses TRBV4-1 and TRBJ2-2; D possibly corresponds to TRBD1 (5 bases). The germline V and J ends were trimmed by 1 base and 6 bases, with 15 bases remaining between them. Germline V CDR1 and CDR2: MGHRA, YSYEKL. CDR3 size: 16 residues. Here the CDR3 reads CASSQVGQGIAGELFF. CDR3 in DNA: TGCGCCAGCAGCCAAGTTGGGCAGGGTATTGCCGGGGAGCTGTTTTTT.

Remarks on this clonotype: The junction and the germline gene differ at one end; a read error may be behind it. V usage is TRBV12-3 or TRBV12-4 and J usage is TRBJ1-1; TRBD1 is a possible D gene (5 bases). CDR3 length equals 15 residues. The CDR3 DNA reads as TGTGCCAACAGTTTCGACAGCTCCATGAACACTGAAGCTTTCTTT. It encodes CANSFDSSMNTEAFF.

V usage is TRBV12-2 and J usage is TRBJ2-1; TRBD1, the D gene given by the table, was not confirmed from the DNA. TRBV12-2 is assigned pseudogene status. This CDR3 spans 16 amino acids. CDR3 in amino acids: CASRSSRGHSYNEQFF. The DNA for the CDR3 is TGTGCAAGTCGCTCTTCCAGGGGGCACTCCTACAATGAGCAGTTCTTC.

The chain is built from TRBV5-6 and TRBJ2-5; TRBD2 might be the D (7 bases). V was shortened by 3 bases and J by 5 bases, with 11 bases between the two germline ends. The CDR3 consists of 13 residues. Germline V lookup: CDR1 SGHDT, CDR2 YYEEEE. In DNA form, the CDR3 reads TGTGCCAGCAGCTCGGGGGGCCCGGAGACCCAGTACTTC. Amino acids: CASSSGGPETQYF.

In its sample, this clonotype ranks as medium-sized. Here the CDR3 DNA reads TGCAGTGCAAGGGCAGGGTACAATGAGCAGTTCTTC. This sequence encodes CSARAGYNEQFF. This rearrangement joins TRBV20-1 to TRBJ2-1, with a possible D match to TRBD1 (5 bases). There are 12 residues in the CDR3. V shed 6 bases and J shed 4 bases, with 10 bases lying between them. CDR1 is DFQATT and CDR2 is SNEGSKA in the germline V gene (reference sequence).

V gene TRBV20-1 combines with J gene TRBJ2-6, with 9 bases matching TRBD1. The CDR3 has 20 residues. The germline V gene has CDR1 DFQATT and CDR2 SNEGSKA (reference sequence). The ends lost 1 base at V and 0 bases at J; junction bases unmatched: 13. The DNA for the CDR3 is TGCAGTGCTAGAGGGCCGATCGGACAGGGGCACGTCTCTGGGGCCAACGTCCTGACTTTC. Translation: CSARGPIGQGHVSGANVLTF.

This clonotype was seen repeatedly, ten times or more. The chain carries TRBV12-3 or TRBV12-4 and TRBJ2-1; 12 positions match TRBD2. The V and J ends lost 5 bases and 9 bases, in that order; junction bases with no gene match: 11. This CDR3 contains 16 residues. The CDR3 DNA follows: TGTGCCAGCAGTCGTATTACTAGCGGGGGGTTACGTGAGCAGTTCTTC. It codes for CASSRITSGGLREQFF.

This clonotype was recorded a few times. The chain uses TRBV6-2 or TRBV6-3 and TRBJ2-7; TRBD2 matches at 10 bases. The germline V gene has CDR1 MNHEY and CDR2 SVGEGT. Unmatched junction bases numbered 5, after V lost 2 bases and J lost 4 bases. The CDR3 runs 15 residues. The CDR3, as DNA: TGTGCCAGCAGTTACGGTCTAGCGGGGGCTTACGAGCAGTACGTC. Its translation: CASSYGLAGAYEQYV.

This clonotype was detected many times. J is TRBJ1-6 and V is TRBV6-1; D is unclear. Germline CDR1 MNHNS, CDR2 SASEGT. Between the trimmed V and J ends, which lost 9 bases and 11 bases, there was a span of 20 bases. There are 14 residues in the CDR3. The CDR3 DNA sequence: TGTGCCAGTAGTAATGCGTGGGTTCTGGCACCCCTCCACTTT. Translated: CASSNAWVLAPLHF.

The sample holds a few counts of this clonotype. In nucleotides, the CDR3 is TGTGCCAGCTTGGGACCAGCGAACACCGGGGAGCTGTTTTTT. Its protein product is CASLGPANTGELFF. V and J are TRBV2 and TRBJ2-2; D could derive from TRBD1 or TRBD2 (5 bases each). V lost 8 bases and J 0 bases, leaving 10 bases between the germline ends. The CDR3 extends over 14 amino acids. In germline, CDR1 is SNHLY, CDR2 FYNNEI.

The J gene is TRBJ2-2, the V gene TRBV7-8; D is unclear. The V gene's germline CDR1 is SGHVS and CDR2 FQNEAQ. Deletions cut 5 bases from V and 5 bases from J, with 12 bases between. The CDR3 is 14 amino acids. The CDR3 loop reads CASSKGRDTGELFF. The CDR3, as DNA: TGTGCCAGCAGCAAAGGAAGGGATACCGGGGAGCTGTTTTTT.